This TCR beta chain was sequenced for a study of blood T cells in healthy people across ages. About the study: For every two T cells, template switching captured about one barcoded beta molecule.

PCR was performed a second time for 7 to 11 cycles using a sample-barcoded 5' primer and a J-beta primer mix. Tags on each cDNA molecule came from a template-switch adaptor with 12 random nucleotides. MiXCR was run by TCRdb on the 5' RACE reads, yielding one entry per CDR3 protein. This repertoire shows approximately 1.5 million distinct CDR3 sequences, 40% to 45% found once; its top ten account for around 4%. The germline V gene has CDR1 MNHEY and CDR2 SVGEGT. The ends were cut back, 5 bases at V and 2 bases at J, with 15 bases in the middle. This CDR3 is 15 amino acids long. Caucasian individuals from Russia who were healthy and aged 6 to 90 acted as donors. Staff drew roughly 10 milliliters of peripheral blood from each donor.

What was sequenced was blood. The chain couples TRBV6-2 or TRBV6-3 to TRBJ2-5; D is ambiguous. The clonotype was recovered from a woman under 30 in good health. The CDR3 here is CASSPASGRQETQYF. DNA of the CDR3: TGTGCCAGCAGTCCTGCGTCGGGTCGACAAGAGACCCAGTACTTC.